The clone carrying this T cell receptor beta chain was counted ten times or more. Its matching antigen is unknown. The data were taken from a study of response to subunit inactivated influenza vaccine. Study conclusions and caveats: The authors suggested that every seasonal influenza vaccination recruits few new T cells.

CDR1 DFQATT and CDR2 SNEGSKA come from the germline V gene (reference sequence). The V gene lost 5 bases and the J gene lost 0 bases, with 11 bases spanning the gap. This CDR3 region has 14 residues. MiXCR was run by TCRdb on the RT-PCR reads, yielding one entry per CDR3 protein. The sample consists of more than 400,000 distinct CDR3 sequences, roughly 11% of them appearing once. The specimen was PBMCs from blood, collected more than 35 days after vaccination. This TCR was recovered from a man between 45 and 60 years old who received an inactivated influenza vaccine. This chain uses TRBV20-1 with TRBJ2-4, with D unresolved. This CDR3 reads CSAPRLLAKNIQYF. CDR3 bases: TGCAGTGCTCCCAGATTACTAGCCAAAAACATTCAGTACTTC.